The 18 T cell receptor beta chains below all came from one sample that was sequenced in a study of CD8+CD57+ T cells in acquired aplastic anemia. Whoever was chosen for sequencing had shown CD8+CD57+ cell expansion by flow cytometry. Researchers used genomic DNA as the template to profile TCR beta VDJ and CDR3. TCRdb re-called the reads with MiXCR, one entry per CDR3 protein. The sample comprises 130,000 or so distinct CDR3 sequences, 40% of which are singletons, and over 2% rests with the top ten. Sequenced material: sorted CD4+, CD8+, or CD8+CD57+ T cells (not recorded which) from PBMCs. The receptors stem from a human donor with aplastic anemia.

This clonotype was seen only a few times. This sequence may be a read error, since a much larger clone differs from it by one base. V gene TRBV5-1 combines with J gene TRBJ2-1; no clear D. There are 15 residues in the CDR3. Germline V CDR1 and CDR2: SGHRS, YFSETQ. The CDR3 sequence: CASSPPWATYNERFF. The CDR3 DNA sequence: TGCGCCAGCAGCCCCCCGTGGGCCACATACAATGAGCGGTTCTTC.

As to this clonotype: A much larger clone lies one base from this, so it may be a read error. The V and J genes are TRBV9 and TRBJ2-2, with unresolved D. The CDR3 loop spans 13 amino acids. Germline CDR1 and CDR2: SGDLS and YYNGEE. CDR3 loop: CASSQTNTRELFF. Here the CDR3 DNA reads TGTGCCAGCAGCCAGACGAACACCAGGGAGCTGTTTTTT.

About this clonotype itself: One end of the junction fails to match germline, which may point to a read error. The chain links TRBV24-1 to TRBJ2-5; 9 bases map to TRBD1. Germline CDR1 is KGHDR and CDR2 is SFDVKD. This CDR3 is 15 amino acids long. The CDR3 DNA is TGCGCCACCAGTGCGTACAGGGGGCTACGGGAGACCCAGTACTTC. Its translation: CATSAYRGLRETQYF.

This clonotype was observed at least ten times. The chain couples TRBV4-2 to TRBJ2-3, with D perhaps matching TRBD1 (5 bases). Germline V CDR1 and CDR2: LGHNA, YNFKEQ. Trimming cost V 0 bases and J 5 bases, with 12 bases left between them. The CDR3 is 15 amino acids. The CDR3 here is CASSQDGQGKDTQYF. In DNA, the CDR3 is TGTGCCAGCAGCCAAGACGGGCAGGGAAAAGATACGCAGTATTTT.

The chain combines TRBV15 with TRBJ2-5, with D hard to call. V was shortened by 8 bases and J by 5 bases, with 6 bases between the two germline ends. The CDR3 covers 10 residues. Germline V gene lookup returns CDR1 LNHNV and CDR2 YYDKDF (reference sequence). CDR3 DNA sequence: TGTGCCACCGGACGGGAGACCCAGTACTTC. It yields the protein CATGRETQYF.

To note about this clonotype: The junction departs from germline at one end; a sequencing error may be responsible. The rearrangement joins TRBV19 to TRBJ2-2; D is possibly TRBD2 (5 bases). The CDR3 has 15 residues. From germline, CDR1 is LNHDA and CDR2 SQIVND (reference sequence). This chain's CDR3 is CASSIGPSSPGELLF. DNA for the CDR3: TGTGCCAGTAGTATCGGGCCCTCGAGCCCCGGGGAGCTGCTTTTT. The full variable domain, its missing parts supplied by reference TRBV19 and TRBJ2-2, is DGGITQSPKYLFRKEGQNVTLSCEQNLNHDAMYWYRQDPGQGLRLIYYSQIVNDFQKGDIAEGYSVSREKKESFPLTVTSAQKNPTAFYLCASSIGPSSPGELLFGEGSRLTVL.

This clonotype showed up many times. The V and J genes are TRBV4-1 and TRBJ1-1; D not certain. Between the trimmed V and J ends, which lost 3 bases and 1 base, there was a span of 21 bases. The CDR3 is made up of 18 amino acids. The germline V gene encodes CDR1 MGHRA and CDR2 YSYEKL. The CDR3 is CASSQGRALGWPNTEAFF. CDR3 DNA sequence: TGCGCCAGCAGCCAGGGGAGGGCTCTCGGCTGGCCGAACACTGAAGCTTTCTTT.

This clonotype has only one observation. The rearrangement links TRBV5-1 to TRBJ2-7, with TRBD2 identical over 16 bases. Germline V gives CDR1 SGHRS, CDR2 YFSETQ. V was clipped by 4 bases and J by 7 bases; unmatched bases: 11. The CDR3 has 17 residues. CDR3 loop: CASSAGTSGGAGNEQYV. CDR3 nucleotides: TGCGCCAGCAGCGCGGGGACTAGCGGGGGGGCCGGGAATGAGCAGTACGTC.

In this sample, this clonotype turned up a few times. The CDR3 region has the DNA TGCGCCAGCAGCCTGGCAGGCCGGTTCTATGGCTACACCTTC. It yields the protein CASSLAGRFYGYTF. The chain links TRBV4-3 to TRBJ1-2; D gene ambiguous. V was cut by 4 bases and J by 4 bases, with 13 bases left in between. Germline V gives CDR1 LGHNA, CDR2 YSLEER. There are 14 residues in the CDR3.

This clonotype occurred once. This chain joins TRBV19 and TRBJ2-5, with a weak D call TRBD1 (5 bases). The V and J ends lost 4 bases and 0 bases respectively, with 6 bases between them. The CDR3 extends over 13 amino acids. Germline V lookup: CDR1 LNHDA, CDR2 SQIVND (reference sequence). The CDR3 loop reads CASSTGYQETQYF. The CDR3, as DNA: TGTGCCAGTAGTACAGGGTACCAAGAGACCCAGTACTTC.

This clonotype was counted many times. The chain employs TRBV29-1 and TRBJ2-1, with D unresolved. V lost 1 base and J lost 0, with 10 bases in between. This CDR3 comprises 15 residues. CDR1 and CDR2 (germline): SQVTM, ANQGSEA. Here the CDR3 DNA reads TGCAGCGTTGAAGGGATAGTGGACTCCTACAATGAGCAGTTCTTC. Translating it yields CSVEGIVDSYNEQFF.

As to this clonotype: This may be a read error, as it is one base from a much larger clone. The chain carries TRBV4-1 and TRBJ2-3; 7 positions agree with TRBD2. CDR1 and CDR2 (germline): MGHRA, YSYEKL. V shed 0 bases and J 7 bases; nucleotides not matched to a gene: 16. This CDR3 contains 18 residues. CDR3 protein: CASSQDFVRTSSPYTQYF. The CDR3 DNA reads as TGCGCCAGCAGCCAAGATTTTGTAAGGACTAGTTCCCCATATACGCAGTATTTT.

This clonotype was counted ten times or more. V and J are TRBV5-1 and TRBJ1-4; D is undetermined. The CDR3 runs to 12 residues. Trimming took 4 bases from V and 8 from J, leaving 9 bases between them. Germline V lookup: CDR1 SGHRS, CDR2 YFSETQ. The CDR3 loop is CASSAESEKLFF. The CDR3 region has the DNA TGCGCCAGCAGCGCTGAGAGCGAAAAACTGTTTTTT. Full variable domain (remainder filled in from reference TRBV5-1 and TRBJ1-4): KAGVTQTPRYLIKTRGQQVTLSCSPISGHRSVSWYQQTPGQGLQFLFEYFSETQRNKGNFPGRFSGRQFSNSRSEMNVSTLELGDSALYLCASSAESEKLFFGSGTQLSVL.

This clonotype showed up many times. The chain joins TRBV7-6 to TRBJ2-7; unclear D gene. Trimming took 1 base from V and 5 from J, leaving 15 bases between them. Germline V gives CDR1 SGHVS, CDR2 FNYEAQ. This CDR3 is 15 amino acids long. CDR3 sequence reads: CASSLDESLLDEQYF. Written as DNA, the CDR3 is TGTGCCAGCAGCTTAGATGAATCCCTCCTTGACGAGCAGTACTTC.

The rearrangement links TRBV25-1 to TRBJ1-4; TRBD1 agrees at 12 bases. Germline CDR1 and CDR2: MGHDK and SYGVNS. CDR3 length: 17 amino acids. V trimming: 4 bases; J trimming: 5 bases; junction bases outside the gene matches: 8. The CDR3 sequence: CASSASGTGGLNEKLFF. CDR3 bases: TGTGCCAGCAGTGCCTCCGGGACAGGGGGCCTGAATGAAAAACTGTTTTTT.

The CDR3 sequence: CATSDSDRGLYEQYF. CDR3 sequence (DNA): TGTGCCACCAGTGATTCTGACAGGGGGCTCTACGAGCAGTACTTC. This sequence joins TRBV24-1 and TRBJ2-7; 10 bases line up with TRBD1. V was clipped by 2 bases and J by 3 bases; unmatched bases: 3. This CDR3 region has 15 residues. Germline V CDR1 and CDR2: KGHDR, SFDVKD.

This clonotype has only a few counts. The chain carries TRBV11-2 and TRBJ2-1; 12 positions match TRBD2. J lost 4 bases, V lost 5 bases, and 6 bases had no gene match. CDR3 length equals 16 residues. Germline CDR1 reads SGHAT; CDR2 reads FQNNGV. The CDR3: CASSPPTSGGYNEQFF. In nucleotides, the CDR3 is TGTGCCAGCAGCCCTCCGACTAGCGGGGGATACAATGAGCAGTTCTTC.

This clonotype was picked up many times. The chain employs TRBV3-1 and TRBJ1-5; D call uncertain. V lost 8 bases and J 5 bases, leaving 10 bases between the germline ends. The CDR3 has 12 residues. CDR1 is LGHDT and CDR2 is YNNKEL in the germline V gene (reference sequence). The chain's CDR3 is CASSSIDQPQHF. The CDR3 DNA reads as TGTGCCAGCTCCTCAATTGATCAGCCCCAGCATTTT.